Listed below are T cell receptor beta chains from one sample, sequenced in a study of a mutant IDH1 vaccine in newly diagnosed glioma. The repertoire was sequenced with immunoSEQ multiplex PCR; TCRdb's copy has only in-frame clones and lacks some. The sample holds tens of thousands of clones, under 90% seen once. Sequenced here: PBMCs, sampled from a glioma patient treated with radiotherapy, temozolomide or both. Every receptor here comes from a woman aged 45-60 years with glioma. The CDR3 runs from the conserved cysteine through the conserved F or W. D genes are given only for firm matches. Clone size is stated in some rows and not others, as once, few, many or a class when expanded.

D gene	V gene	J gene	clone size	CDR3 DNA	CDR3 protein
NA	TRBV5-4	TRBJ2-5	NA	TGTGCCAGCAGCGTAAAAGAGACCCAGTACTTC	CASSVKETQYF
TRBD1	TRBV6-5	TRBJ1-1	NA	TGTGCCAGCGGGACAGGGGAAGCTTTCTTT	CASGTGEAFF
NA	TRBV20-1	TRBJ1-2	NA	TGCAGTGTGGGGGGAGTCCGCGGCTACACCTTC	CSVGGVRGYTF
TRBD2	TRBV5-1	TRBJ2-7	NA	TGCGCCAGCAGCTCGGGACCCCTGGGACTAGCGGGGGATGAGCAGTACTTC	CASSSGPLGLAGDEQYF
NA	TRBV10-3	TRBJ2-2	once	TGTGCCATCACCCCTGACAGGTCCAACACCGGGGAGCTGTTTTTT	CAITPDRSNTGELFF
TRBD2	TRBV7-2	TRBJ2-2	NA	TGTGCCAGCAGCCCTGGGACTAGGGGGGAGCTGTTTTTT	CASSPGTRGELFF
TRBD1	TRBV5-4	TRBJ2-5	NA	TGTGCCAGCAGCCGTGGGGACAGGGGGCCAGAGACCCAGTACTTC	CASSRGDRGPETQYF
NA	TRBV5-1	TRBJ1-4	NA	TGCGCCAGCAGCTTGATCGGAAGGGCCACCCATGAAAAACTGTTTTTT	CASSLIGRATHEKLFF
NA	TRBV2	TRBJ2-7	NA	TGTGCCAGCATTCCCGCGGACCGGATCTACGAGCAGTACTTC	CASIPADRIYEQYF
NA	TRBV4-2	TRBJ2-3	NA	TGTGCCAGCGACAAGAGGGTACAGCTCTCGGACACAGATACGCAGTATTTT	CASDKRVQLSDTDTQYF
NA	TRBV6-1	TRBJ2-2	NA	TGTGCCAGCAGTGAGGTGATGGGCACCGGGGAGCTGTTTTTT	CASSEVMGTGELFF
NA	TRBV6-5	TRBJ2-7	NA	TGTGCCAGCAGTTACGGGGGGACAGACTACGAGCAGTACTTC	CASSYGGTDYEQYF
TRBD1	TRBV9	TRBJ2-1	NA	TGTGCCAGCAGCATACCCGGGACAGGGGACAATGAGCAGTTCTTC	CASSIPGTGDNEQFF
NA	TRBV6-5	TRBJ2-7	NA	TGTGCCAGCAGATCGGGGCCCTACGAGCAGTACTTC	CASRSGPYEQYF
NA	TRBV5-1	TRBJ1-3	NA	TGCGCCAGCAGCTTCGAGGCCCCTGGAAACGCCATATATTTT	CASSFEAPGNAIYF
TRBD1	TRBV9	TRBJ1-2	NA	TGTGCCAGCAGCGCGGGACAGGGGGTTGGCTACACCTTC	CASSAGQGVGYTF
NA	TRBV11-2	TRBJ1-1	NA	TGTGCCAGCAGCTTAGAGGAATCGATGAACACTGAAGCTTTCTTT	CASSLEESMNTEAFF
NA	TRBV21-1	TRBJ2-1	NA	TGTGCCAGCAGCATATCTCCCAGGGTGCTCCTACTCAATGAGCAGTTCTTC	CASSISPRVLLLNEQFF
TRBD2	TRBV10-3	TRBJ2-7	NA	TGTGCCATCAGTATCGGGACTAGCGGGTCCTACGAGCAGTACTTC	CAISIGTSGSYEQYF
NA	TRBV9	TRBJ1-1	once	TGTGCCAGCAGCAGGCCGAACACTGAAGCTTTCTTT	CASSRPNTEAFF
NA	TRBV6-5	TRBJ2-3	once	TGTGCCAGCAGATCCACAGGGTTGGGGGCAGATACGCAGTATTTT	CASRSTGLGADTQYF
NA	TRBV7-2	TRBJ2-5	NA	TGTGCCAGCAGCTTGACAGGATCGGAGACCCAGTACTTC	CASSLTGSETQYF
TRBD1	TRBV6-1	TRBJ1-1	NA	TGTGCCAGCAGTCACCAGGGGGCGAACACTGAAGCTTTCTTT	CASSHQGANTEAFF
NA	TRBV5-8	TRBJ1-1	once	TGTGCCAGCAGCTTAGGGCCCGGGGATCACACTGAAGCTTTCTTT	CASSLGPGDHTEAFF
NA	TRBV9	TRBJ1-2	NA	TGTGCCAGCAGCGTAGGGACTAACTATGGCTACACCTTC	CASSVGTNYGYTF
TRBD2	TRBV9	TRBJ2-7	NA	TGTGCCAGCAGCGTGGCTAGCGGGACCTACGAGCAGTACTTC	CASSVASGTYEQYF
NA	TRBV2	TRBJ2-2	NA	TGTGCCAGCAGTGAAGGGGGGGGCCCGAACACCGGGGAGCTGTTTTTT	CASSEGGGPNTGELFF
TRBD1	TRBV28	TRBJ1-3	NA	TGTGCCAGCAGTCCTTGGGACAGGGAGGACACCATATATTTT	CASSPWDREDTIYF